The 28 T cell receptor beta chains below all came from one sample that was sequenced in a study of cytomegalovirus exposure and HLA in healthy donors. The PCR used 60 Vbeta and 13 Jbeta primers. The assay was immunoSEQ multiplex PCR, and TCRdb's table has in-frame clones only and misses some. The sample holds roughly 150,000 clones, 65% to 80% seen once. Specimen: PBMCs. Source of these receptors: a woman aged 30 to 39 in good health and CMV-seronegative.

CDR3 residues: CASSLTSGYTGELFF. CDR3 nucleotide sequence: TGTGCCAGCAGTTTGACTAGCGGGTACACCGGGGAGCTGTTTTTT. The rearrangement links TRBV6-1 to TRBJ2-2; 10 nucleotides match TRBD2. This CDR3 has 15 amino acids. Unmatched junction bases numbered 3, after V lost 5 bases and J lost 3 bases. The germline CDR1 and CDR2 sequences are MNHNS and SASEGT.

J is TRBJ2-3 and V is TRBV15; maybe TRBD1 (5 bases). The CDR3 extends over 14 amino acids. The V gene's germline CDR1 is LNHNV and CDR2 YYDKDF (reference sequence). V lost 1 base to trimming and J lost 8 bases, with 13 bases between them. The CDR3 nucleotides read TGTGCCACCAGCAGAGGGACCCCTCAGGGTACGCAGTATTTT. Amino acid sequence: CATSRGTPQGTQYF. Full variable domain (outside the CDR3, taken from reference TRBV15 and TRBJ2-3): DAMVIQNPRYQVTQFGKPVTLSCSQTLNHNVMYWYQQKSSQAPKLLFHYYDKDFNNEADTPDNFQSRRPNTSFCFLDIRSPGLGDTAMYLCATSRGTPQGTQYFGPGTRLTVL.

This rearrangement joins TRBV19 to TRBJ2-3, with D unclear. Trimming shortened V by 3 bases and J by 0 bases, and 7 bases separated the two germline ends. Per germline, CDR1 LNHDA and CDR2 SQIVND (reference sequence). The CDR3 sequence is 14 residues long. The CDR3 spells CASSMYLSTDTQYF. The CDR3, as DNA: TGTGCCAGTAGTATGTATCTTAGCACAGATACGCAGTATTTT.

This clone has more than one count but fewer than ten. The gene calls are TRBV6-6 and TRBJ2-5, with a possible D match to TRBD2 (6 bases). The CDR3 spans 15 residues. The germline CDR1 and CDR2 sequences are MNHNY and SVGAGI (reference sequence). Trimming removed 8 bases at V and 4 bases at J, with 20 bases between. CDR3 sequence: CASARGTHGIETQYF. CDR3 nucleotides: TGTGCCAGCGCTCGCGGGACCCACGGTATAGAGACCCAGTACTTC.

The CDR3: CASSFGDNEQFF. The CDR3 DNA reads as TGCGCCAGCAGCTTCGGGGACAATGAGCAGTTCTTC. The chain has TRBV5-1 and TRBJ2-1; TRBD2 might be the D (5 bases). CDR1 and CDR2 from the germline V gene are SGHRS and YFSETQ. The length of the CDR3 is 12 residues. Trimming pared 2 bases from V and 5 bases from J, leaving 5 bases between.

The chain has TRBV28 and TRBJ2-5; 12 bases match TRBD2. The junction had 8 bases not matched to a gene; V was cut back by 4 bases and J by 5 bases. Germline loops: CDR1 MDHEN, CDR2 SYDVKM. The CDR3 has 16 amino acids. In DNA form, the CDR3 reads TGTGCCAGCAGTTGGACTAGCGGGAAGGGAGCGGAGACCCAGTACTTC. Its protein is CASSWTSGKGAETQYF.

This chain connects TRBV18 to TRBJ2-1; 9 bases line up with TRBD2. The CDR3 is 15 amino acids. The V segment lost 0 bases and the J segment 5 bases; nucleotides outside the gene matches: 2. CDR1 and CDR2 (germline): KGHSH, LQKENI. The CDR3 loop is CASSPPASGDNEQFF. The CDR3 DNA reads as TGTGCCAGCTCACCACCGGCTAGCGGGGACAATGAGCAGTTCTTC. The whole variable domain, remainder taken from reference TRBV18 and TRBJ2-1, is NAGVMQNPRHLVRRRGQEARLRCSPMKGHSHVYWYRQLPEEGLKFMVYLQKENIIDESGMPKERFSAEFPKEGPSILRIQQVVRGDSAAYFCASSPPASGDNEQFFGPGTRLTVL.

This chain connects TRBV18 to TRBJ1-4, with TRBD1 matching over 8 bases. CDR1 KGHSH and CDR2 LQKENI come from the germline V gene. The J segment lost 8 bases and the V segment lost 0 bases, leaving 5 bases of the junction unmatched. This CDR3 spans 15 amino acids. CDR3 amino acids: CASSPPGGQDEKLFF. Written as DNA, the CDR3 is TGTGCCAGCTCACCACCTGGGGGACAGGACGAAAAACTGTTTTTT.

The gene calls are TRBV28 and TRBJ1-4; 11 bases are a match to TRBD1. The CDR3 contains 17 residues. Germline assignment: CDR1 MDHEN and CDR2 SYDVKM. Trimming took 3 bases from V and 8 from J; bases not matched to a gene: 11. CDR3 in DNA: TGTGCCAGCAGTTTTACCGGGACAGGGGGAGCTGTCGAAAAACTGTTTTTT. This encodes CASSFTGTGGAVEKLFF.

The V gene is TRBV9, the J gene TRBJ1-6; D is unresolved. The CDR3 length is 14 residues. V was shortened by 4 bases and J by 10 bases, with 15 bases between the two germline ends. The germline CDR1 and CDR2 sequences are SGDLS and YYNGEE. The CDR3: CASSPWEGGSPLHF. CDR3 coding DNA: TGTGCCAGCAGCCCCTGGGAGGGCGGGTCACCCCTCCACTTT.

The chain has TRBV7-9 and TRBJ2-3; no clear D gene. The length of the CDR3 is 14 residues. Trimming took off 3 bases at V and 1 base at J, with 8 bases between the two ends. CDR1 is SEHNR and CDR2 is FQNEAQ in the germline V gene (reference sequence). CDR3 region: CASSFVSGTDTQYF. CDR3 sequence (DNA): TGTGCCAGCAGCTTTGTTTCGGGCACAGATACGCAGTATTTT.

The chain carries TRBV5-8 and TRBJ2-2; 9 bases agree with TRBD2. This CDR3 is built from 16 residues. Germline V CDR1 and CDR2: SGHTS, YDEGEE. The junction had 9 bases not matched to a gene; V was cut back by 5 bases and J by 4 bases. CDR3 DNA sequence: TGTGCCAGCAGGCAGGAGCGGGGGGATCCCACCGGGGAGCTGTTTTTT. Encoded protein: CASRQERGDPTGELFF.

The chain combines TRBV14 with TRBJ2-7; possibly TRBD2 for D (6 bases). Trimming cost V 0 bases and J 6 bases, with 30 bases left between them. CDR1 is SGHDN and CDR2 is FVKESK in the germline V gene. The CDR3 is 20 amino acids. For the CDR3, the DNA is TGTGCCAGCAGCCAAGAAAAATTCATTCTCGGCGGCGGGAAGCGATCCGAGCAGTACTTC. This sequence encodes CASSQEKFILGGGKRSEQYF. Drawing the rest from reference TRBV14 and TRBJ2-7, the complete variable domain is EAGVTQFPSHSVIEKGQTVTLRCDPISGHDNLYWYRRVMGKEIKFLLHFVKESKQDESGMPNNRFLAERTGGTYSTLKVQPAELEDSGVYFCASSQEKFILGGGKRSEQYFGPGTRLTVT.

The chain couples TRBV12-2 to TRBJ2-1; the tabulated D call, TRBD2, remains unverified against the DNA. TRBV12-2 is classified as a pseudogene. This CDR3 has 15 amino acids. The CDR3 coding sequence is TGTGCAAGTCGCTTAGCGTTCGGACTTTACAATGAGCAGTTCTTC. Encoded protein: CASRLAFGLYNEQFF.

This clone was seen a few times. The chain couples TRBV6-6 to TRBJ1-1; TRBD1 aligns across 9 bases. The trim removed 6 bases at V and 11 bases at J, leaving 13 bases unmatched. CDR3 length: 14 residues. CDR1 is MNHNY, CDR2 SVGAGI, per germline (reference sequence). As DNA, the CDR3 is TGTGCCAGCAGAAGGACAGGGGCGTCTCTTGTGGCTTTCTTT. Its translation: CASRRTGASLVAFF.

This chain joins TRBV19 and TRBJ1-6; 8 bases are a match to TRBD1. CDR1 and CDR2 from the germline V gene are LNHDA and SQIVND (reference sequence). The CDR3 has 15 residues. V shed 4 bases and J 9 bases; nucleotides not matched to a gene: 8. This chain's CDR3 is CASSTVRGLSSPLHF. DNA for the CDR3: TGTGCCAGTAGTACGGTCAGGGGGCTGAGTTCACCCCTCCACTTT.

The chain has TRBV18 and TRBJ2-5; 7 bases map to TRBD1. Germline CDR1 is KGHSH and CDR2 is LQKENI. The V gene end was trimmed by 0 bases and the J gene end by 0 bases; junction bases not matched to a gene: 1. This CDR3 has 15 residues. This chain's CDR3 is CASSPPGQYQETQYF. The CDR3 bases are TGTGCCAGCTCACCACCGGGACAGTACCAAGAGACCCAGTACTTC.

The genes are TRBV19 and TRBJ2-7; no reliable D call. Germline loops: CDR1 LNHDA, CDR2 SQIVND (reference sequence). V was trimmed by 3 bases and J by 1 base, leaving 10 bases between them. The CDR3 is 14 residues long. The DNA of the CDR3 is TGTGCCAGTAGTATCTTACATCTTTCCTACGAGCAGTACTTC. Translation: CASSILHLSYEQYF. The full variable domain, its missing parts supplied by reference TRBV19 and TRBJ2-7, is DGGITQSPKYLFRKEGQNVTLSCEQNLNHDAMYWYRQDPGQGLRLIYYSQIVNDFQKGDIAEGYSVSREKKESFPLTVTSAQKNPTAFYLCASSILHLSYEQYFGPGTRLTVT.

In its sample, this clone was seen once. The chain carries TRBV29-1 and TRBJ2-1; D might be TRBD1 (5 bases). The length of the CDR3 is 14 residues. V lost 7 bases and J 1 base, leaving 14 bases between the germline ends. Germline lookup yields CDR1 SQVTM and CDR2 ANQGSEA. The CDR3 bases are TGCAGCGGTCACAAGGGGTGGTCCTACAATGAGCAGTTCTTC. It encodes CSGHKGWSYNEQFF.

This clone was recorded a few times. The chain recombines TRBV6-1 with TRBJ2-7; 8 bases align to TRBD2. CDR1 and CDR2 (germline): MNHNS, SASEGT. J lost 6 bases, V lost 7 bases, and 8 bases had no gene match. This CDR3 contains 13 residues. Written as DNA, the CDR3 is TGTGCCAGCACGTCGGGAGGGGCGGTCGAGCAGTACGTC. It encodes CASTSGGAVEQYV.

This clone was recorded a few times. The V gene is TRBV2, the J gene TRBJ1-1; D is perhaps TRBD1 (5 bases). The CDR3 is made up of 14 amino acids. Per the germline V gene, CDR1 is SNHLY and CDR2 is FYNNEI. Trimming pared 9 bases from V and 1 base from J, leaving 15 bases between. CDR3 DNA sequence: TGTGCCAGTCGATGGGGGGGAGCGAACACTGAAGCTTTCTTT. It codes for CASRWGGANTEAFF.

The genes are TRBV19 and TRBJ1-5; 7 nucleotides align to TRBD1. This CDR3 region has 16 residues. V lost 7 bases and J lost 3; bases outside the gene matches: 12. Germline values: CDR1 LNHDA, CDR2 SQIVND (reference sequence). The CDR3 DNA is TGTGCCAGTATCCGGGACAGTACCACTTTCAATCAGCCCCAGCATTTT. It specifies CASIRDSTTFNQPQHF.

This clone was seen once. CDR3 bases: TGTGCCAGCAGCTTAGATGGGGGGGACTACAATGAGCAGTTCTTC. This codes for CASSLDGGDYNEQFF. The J gene is TRBJ2-1, the V gene TRBV11-1; the match to TRBD2 covers 7 bases. This CDR3 comprises 15 residues. Trimming cost V 1 base and J 3 bases; bases outside gene matches: 3. Germline CDR1 is SGHAT and CDR2 is FQDESV (reference sequence).

V is TRBV6-1 and J is TRBJ2-1, with TRBD2 identical over 7 bases. Germline lookup yields CDR1 MNHNS and CDR2 SASEGT. Losses at the gene ends were 2 bases for V and 9 bases for J; bases not matched to a gene: 4. The CDR3 loop spans 13 amino acids. Here the CDR3 reads CASSEWGEGEQFF. The CDR3 nucleotides read TGTGCCAGCAGTGAATGGGGGGAGGGTGAGCAGTTCTTC.

This chain joins TRBV29-1 and TRBJ2-1; 13 bases align to TRBD2. This CDR3 has 15 amino acids. After removal of 6 bases from V and 4 bases from J, the junction contained 6 bases not matched to a gene. Germline values: CDR1 SQVTM, CDR2 ANQGSEA. Written as DNA, the CDR3 is TGCAGCGTCGCCCGACTAGCGGGGGGATACAATGAGCAGTTCTTC. It specifies CSVARLAGGYNEQFF.

This rearrangement joins TRBV4-2 to TRBJ2-4; 7 bases line up with TRBD2. The CDR3 contains 15 residues. With V trimmed by 0 bases and J by 9 bases, 8 bases remained unmatched. Germline lookup yields CDR1 LGHNA and CDR2 YNFKEQ. The CDR3 protein is CASSQDRGGWGIQYF. For the CDR3, the DNA is TGTGCCAGCAGCCAAGATCGGGGAGGGTGGGGCATTCAGTACTTC.

This clone was detected a few times. CDR3 residues: CASSPPYGELFF. CDR3 coding DNA: TGTGCCAGCAGTCCCCCGTATGGGGAGCTGTTTTTT. This chain uses TRBV28 with TRBJ2-2, with D unclear. Germline CDR1 is MDHEN and CDR2 is SYDVKM. CDR3 size: 12 residues. The germline V and J ends were trimmed by 5 bases and 8 bases, with 9 bases remaining between them.

Comment on this clone: Other DNA sequences in this specimen translate into the identical CDR3. The V call is TRBV18, the J call TRBJ2-2, with D possibly matching TRBD1 (6 bases). V was trimmed by 3 bases and J by 3 bases, leaving 8 bases between them. CDR1 and CDR2 from the germline V gene are KGHSH and LQKENI. The CDR3 has 14 residues. This chain's CDR3 is CASSPGQYTGELFF. In DNA form, the CDR3 reads TGTGCCAGCTCACCCGGACAGTACACCGGGGAGCTGTTTTTT.